Described below is a single T cell receptor (beta chain) sequence and its context. This clone was counted a few times. Its antigen remains unidentified. No per-base quality is available; no much larger clone lies one base away. Additional DNA sequences in this sample encode the identical CDR3. The sample comes from a study of radiotherapy plus CTLA-4 blockade in lung cancer (dated by TCRdb to the late 2010s). Regarding the research as a whole: Objective responses were observed in 18% of enrolled patients, and disease control was achieved in around 28%.

The study tested focal radiation therapy combined with CTLA-4 blockade (ipilimumab) in patients with chemo-refractory metastatic non-small-cell lung cancer. The research as a whole found: TCR clones derived from tumors expanded in peripheral blood after treatment with radiotherapy and ipilimumab. The strongest predictors of response were reported to be early dynamic shifts in blood T cell clones along with a rise in serum interferon-beta following radiation.

Libraries came from the immunoSEQ multiplex PCR assay. TCRdb mirrors the immuneACCESS table, restricted to in-frame sequences. Some clones are absent from its copies; in checked studies, under half trace to an unresolved V gene, and the reason for the others is unknown. This sample is represented by 80,000 to 100,000 clones; 75% to 90% of them were singletons. Nearly 3.5% of the sample is taken by the ten largest. Deletion took 0 bases off V and 1 base off J, with a span of 11 bases between the germline ends. The CDR3 covers 16 residues, taking in both the cysteine and the phenylalanine. The retained sequence is limited to the CDR3, 48 bases, with the frame set at the first base. CDR1 and CDR2 are drawn from the germline V gene: SGDLS, YYNGEE.

The sequence joins TRBV9 to TRBJ2-1, with TRBD2 tentatively as D gene (6 bases match). The clonotype originates from a human donor with non-small cell lung cancer who had a partial response to radiotherapy plus ipilimumab. Sequencing used peripheral blood, obtained from a patient treated with radiotherapy plus ipilimumab. CDR3 loop: CASSVGGSGSYNEQFF. At the DNA level, the sequence is TGTGCCAGCAGCGTAGGGGGTAGCGGTTCCTACAATGAGCAGTTCTTC.